This is a list of T cell receptor beta chains from one sample in a study of long-term antiretroviral therapy in people with HIV. Clones were sequenced by immunoSEQ multiplex PCR, and TCRdb holds only the in-frame ones, with some missing. The repertoire holds roughly 23,000 clones, with around four fifths as singletons. The sample in question was unsorted PBMCs, obtained roughly 5.9 years after starting antiretroviral therapy. The source is a man aged 25-45 years with HIV. CDR3s include the opening cysteine and the closing phenylalanine or tryptophan. Fields, in order: J gene, clone size, V gene, D gene, CDR3 DNA, CDR3 protein. A D gene is named only where the DNA matches it firmly. Clone size is stated in some rows and not others, as once, few, many or a class when expanded.

TRBJ1-3,.,TRBV29-1,.,TGCAGCGTTGAGGCGGCAAACTCTGGAAACACCATATATTTT,CSVEAANSGNTIYF
TRBJ2-3,.,TRBV9,.,TGTGCCAGCAGCGTAGGGGTTAGAGGGGACGATACGCAGTATTTT,CASSVGVRGDDTQYF
TRBJ2-7,.,TRBV18,.,TGTGCCAGCTCACGTCGACCGGGACCCGCCGTCGAGCAGTACTTC,CASSRRPGPAVEQYF
TRBJ1-2,.,TRBV5-5,TRBD1,TGTGCCAGCAGCTTGGTATGGACAGGCTTTATATCTAACTATGGCTACACCTTC,CASSLVWTGFISNYGYTF
TRBJ2-6,once,TRBV5-1,.,TGCGCCAGCAGCTTAGGACCCTTAAGCTCTGGGGCCAACGTCCTGACTTTC,CASSLGPLSSGANVLTF
TRBJ1-3,.,TRBV7-2,TRBD1,TGTGCCAGCAGCGCGTTACAGGGGCCGAGCTCTGGAAACACCATATATTTT,CASSALQGPSSGNTIYF
TRBJ2-7,.,TRBV28,.,TGTGCCAGCAGTATTCCACAGGGTCCCTACGAGCAGTACTTC,CASSIPQGPYEQYF
TRBJ1-1,.,TRBV10-2,.,TGCGCCAGCAGTGAGGGCCAGTGGAACACTGAAGCTTTCTTT,CASSEGQWNTEAFF
TRBJ2-1,.,TRBV18,.,TGTGCCAGCTCACCGTTGTCCGGGGGGCGCACCCACAATGAGCAGTTCTTC,CASSPLSGGRTHNEQFF
TRBJ2-3,.,TRBV4-3,.,TGCGCCAGCGCCAACGAACGCGCAGATACGCAGTATTTT,CASANERADTQYF
TRBJ2-3,.,TRBV6-1,.,TGTGCCAGCAGTGAAGCGATGGGTTCTAGCACAGATACGCAGTATTTT,CASSEAMGSSTDTQYF
TRBJ2-5,.,TRBV7-2,TRBD2,TGTGCCAGCAGCGGGCTATCTAGCGGGATCCAAGAGACCCAGTACTTC,CASSGLSSGIQETQYF
TRBJ2-7,.,TRBV4-3,.,TGCGCCAGCAGCCAAGATCTGGGTTACGAGCAGTACTTC,CASSQDLGYEQYF
TRBJ2-7,once,TRBV28,.,TGTGCCAGCAGCCCCCCGGCAGAAATGTGGCGCGAGCAGTACTTC,CASSPPAEMWREQYF
TRBJ2-6,.,TRBV7-9,.,TGTGCCAGCAGCTTCGCCCAGGGGACCAGCTCTGGGGCCAACGTCCTGACTTTC,CASSFAQGTSSGANVLTF
TRBJ2-3,.,TRBV6-4,TRBD2,TGTGCCAGCAGTGACGGGACTAGCGGGGGGGCAGATACGCAGTATTTT,CASSDGTSGGADTQYF
TRBJ1-5,.,TRBV7-9,.,TGTGCCAGCAGCCCCTTGGGGAATCAGCCCCAGCATTTT,CASSPLGNQPQHF